This TCR beta chain was profiled in a study of T-cell reconstitution after alpha-beta-depleted transplantation in children. Molecular barcoding with unique molecular identifiers was used for the TCRbeta library. Each CDR3 protein is one row after TCRdb ran MiXCR on the PCR reads. This table holds about 250,000 distinct CDR3 sequences, 24% found once. The CDR3 is 16 amino acids. The germline V gene has CDR1 DFQATT and CDR2 SNEGSKA (reference sequence). With V trimmed by 3 bases and J by 5 bases, 16 bases remained unmatched. The sequencing used PBMCs, mostly from graft donor cells, collected 360 days after TCRalphabeta/CD19-depleted stem cell transplant. This sequence joins TRBV20-1 and TRBJ2-7; 7 nucleotides align to TRBD2. The source of this sequence is a female patient between 2 and 15 years old who had a stem cell transplant for congenital amegakaryocytic thrombocytopenia, so the T cells may come from the graft donor. The CDR3 protein is CSASERIFTSDNEQYF. The CDR3, as DNA: TGCAGTGCTAGCGAACGGATATTTACTAGCGATAACGAGCAGTACTTC.